Sequencing of this T cell receptor (beta chain) was carried out in a study of cytomegalovirus exposure and HLA in healthy donors. At the level of the study: Researchers previously reported finding more than 100 million unique TCR beta sequences from 170 million or so T cells.

Both 60 Vbeta primers and 13 Jbeta primers went into the PCR. The repertoire was sequenced with immunoSEQ multiplex PCR; TCRdb's copy has only in-frame clones and lacks some. The sample yields 90,000 to 140,000 clones, around 76% seen once. Trimming pared 3 bases from V and 7 bases from J, leaving 18 bases between. CDR3 length: 15 residues. In germline, CDR1 is SGHRS, CDR2 YFSETQ. Regarding the study as a whole: It was reported in a later analysis that an Asian-associated ancestry cluster showed fewer N-insertions than the roughly 670-donor mean. Previously analyzed data showed that most TCR beta V segments were productive at a frequency of about 87% or about 30%.

Notes on this clone: What it recognizes is unknown.

The chain uses TRBV5-1 and TRBJ2-3; a possible D gene is TRBD1 (6 bases). Input material: PBMCs. The sequence derives from a man in his forties in good health and CMV-seropositive. This CDR3 is CASSYDRPPTNTQYF. CDR3 nucleotide sequence: TGCGCCAGCAGCTACGACAGGCCCCCCACTAATACGCAGTATTTT.